What follows are 26 T cell receptor beta chains derived from one specimen sequenced in a study of T cell repertoires in cytomegalovirus infection (dated by TCRdb to between 2018 and 2021). The instrument given in TCRdb is Illumina HiSeq 1500. TCRdb reran the public reads through fastp at Q25 and MiXCR, keeping productive beta chains. Each CDR3 protein appears once, grouped with its most common genes and DNA. This sample gives approximately 750,000 distinct CDR3 sequences in total; under 40% of them show up just once. The ten largest clones take up roughly 2.8% of the sample. The sequenced sample was PBMCs. These receptors were taken from a human donor in good health (CMV status not recorded). Some clones in this sample may be carry-over from other donors' samples.

This chain uses TRBV9 with TRBJ1-4; possibly TRBD1 for D (5 bases). Trimming cost V 6 bases and J 7 bases, with 13 bases left between them. The CDR3 has 13 residues. From germline, CDR1 is SGDLS and CDR2 YYNGEE. The CDR3 DNA is TGTGCCAGCACCGACAGTGCCAGTGAAAAACTGTTTTTT. Its translation: CASTDSASEKLFF.

This clonotype was found a few times. This chain uses TRBV5-4 with TRBJ2-1; the D gene is possibly TRBD2 (5 bases). V was shortened by 0 bases and J by 1 base, with 8 bases between the two germline ends. The CDR3 length is 15 residues. Germline assignment: CDR1 SGHNT and CDR2 YYREEE (reference sequence). CDR3: CASSLDGKSYNEQFF. CDR3 nucleotides: TGTGCCAGCAGCTTGGACGGGAAATCCTACAATGAGCAGTTCTTC. Combining the CDR3 with reference TRBV5-4 and TRBJ2-1 gives the whole variable domain ETGVTQSPTHLIKTRGQQVTLRCSSQSGHNTVSWYQQALGQGPQFIFQYYREEENGRGNFPPRFSGLQFPNYSSELNVNALELDDSALYLCASSLDGKSYNEQFFGPGTRLTVL.

This sequence joins TRBV5-5 and TRBJ1-1; D is ambiguous. V lost 0 bases and J 5 bases, leaving 11 bases between the germline ends. CDR3 size: 14 residues. Germline V lookup: CDR1 SGHKS, CDR2 YYEKEE (reference sequence). The CDR3 nucleotides are TGTGCCAGCAGCTTGGCCCCGGCGACGACTGAAGCTTTCTTT. This sequence encodes CASSLAPATTEAFF.

CDR3 sequence reads: CASTPTGLAGTYEQYF. In DNA form, the CDR3 reads TGTGCCAGCACCCCAACGGGACTAGCGGGGACCTACGAGCAGTACTTC. The gene calls are TRBV28 and TRBJ2-7; 13 nucleotides align to TRBD2. CDR3 length: 16 amino acids. CDR1 is MDHEN and CDR2 is SYDVKM in the germline V gene. Trimming took 7 bases from V and 2 from J; bases not matched to a gene: 8.

This chain links TRBV19 with TRBJ2-2, with 12 bases lining up with TRBD2. V was clipped by 4 bases and J by 6 bases; unmatched bases: 12. CDR3 length: 18 amino acids. In germline, CDR1 is LNHDA, CDR2 SQIVND (reference sequence). DNA of the CDR3: TGTGCCAGTAGTAGCATGACTAGCGGGAGTTTCGGCCCCGGGGAGCTGTTTTTT. This encodes CASSSMTSGSFGPGELFF. The variable domain in full, completed from reference TRBV19 and TRBJ2-2, reads DGGITQSPKYLFRKEGQNVTLSCEQNLNHDAMYWYRQDPGQGLRLIYYSQIVNDFQKGDIAEGYSVSREKKESFPLTVTSAQKNPTAFYLCASSSMTSGSFGPGELFFGEGSRLTVL.

The chain carries TRBV7-2 and TRBJ2-3; D not resolved. V shed 4 bases and J shed 7 bases, with 9 bases lying between them. Germline loops: CDR1 SGHTA, CDR2 FQGNSA. This CDR3 spans 12 amino acids. CDR3 residues: CASSYYKNTQYF. The CDR3 nucleotides read TGTGCCAGCAGCTATTATAAAAATACGCAGTATTTT. The entire variable domain, with the rest obtained from reference TRBV7-2 and TRBJ2-3, is as follows: GAGVSQSPSNKVTEKGKDVELRCDPISGHTALYWYRQSLGQGLEFLIYFQGNSAPDKSGLPSDRFSAERTGGSVSTLTIQRTQQEDSAVYLCASSYYKNTQYFGPGTRLTVL.

This chain joins TRBV5-4 and TRBJ2-3; 7 bases agree with TRBD2. Losses at the gene ends were 0 bases for V and 4 bases for J; bases not matched to a gene: 5. The CDR3 is made up of 15 amino acids. Germline assignment: CDR1 SGHNT and CDR2 YYREEE (reference sequence). DNA of the CDR3: TGTGCCAGCAGCTTGGGACTAGCTGAATCAGATACGCAGTATTTT. Protein: CASSLGLAESDTQYF.

CDR3 DNA: TGTGCCAGCAGTTTGTCCTTGCCCCGGACAGGGGTGGGAGGCTACACCTTC. It codes for CASSLSLPRTGVGGYTF. The chain carries TRBV28 and TRBJ1-2; 9 bases fit TRBD1. Germline lookup yields CDR1 MDHEN and CDR2 SYDVKM. V shed 3 bases and J 8 bases; nucleotides not matched to a gene: 16. The CDR3 sequence is 17 residues long.

The genes are TRBV7-9 and TRBJ2-5; perhaps TRBD1 as D (6 bases). Per the germline V gene, CDR1 is SEHNR and CDR2 is FQNEAQ (reference sequence). Trimming stripped 7 bases from V and 5 bases from J, with 17 bases between. The CDR3 sequence is 14 residues long. CDR3 residues: CASTPDSFVETQYF. CDR3 bases: TGTGCCAGCACCCCGGACAGTTTCGTGGAGACCCAGTACTTC. Variable domain in full (rest from reference TRBV7-9 and TRBJ2-5): DTGVSQNPRHKITKRGQNVTFRCDPISEHNRLYWYRQTLGQGPEFLTYFQNEAQLEKSRLLSDRFSAERPKGSFSTLEIQRTEQGDSAMYLCASTPDSFVETQYFGPGTRLLVL.

This clonotype occurred many times. The V and J genes are TRBV28 and TRBJ2-3; no reliable D call. Germline V gene lookup returns CDR1 MDHEN and CDR2 SYDVKM. V lost 3 bases and J 2 bases, leaving 9 bases between the germline ends. This CDR3 is 14 amino acids long. CDR3 nucleotides: TGTGCCAGCAGTTTCGACACCTCCACAGATACGCAGTATTTT. Translated, it gives CASSFDTSTDTQYF.

The chain employs TRBV6-1 and TRBJ1-5; no reliable D call. This CDR3 region has 13 residues. The germline V and J ends were trimmed by 7 bases and 0 bases, with 7 bases remaining between them. Germline V lookup: CDR1 MNHNS, CDR2 SASEGT. CDR3 bases: TGTGCCAGCAAGTGGACTAGCAATCAGCCCCAGCATTTT. This encodes CASKWTSNQPQHF.

Concerning this clonotype: The CDR3 end shows no conserved phenylalanine or tryptophan, and so a read error is likely. The rearrangement joins TRBV12-3 or TRBV12-4 to TRBJ2-3; 7 nucleotides line up with TRBD2. With 3 bases clipped from V and 1 base from J, the junction kept 1 base outside the gene matches. CDR3 length: 14 amino acids. The DNA of the CDR3 is TGTGCCAGCAGTTTTGCGGGGGGCACAGATACGCAGTATTTA. Translation gives CASSFAGGTDTQYL.

The chain is built from TRBV5-4 and TRBJ2-7, with no clear D. Deletions cut 0 bases from V and 0 bases from J, with 7 bases between. Germline assignment: CDR1 SGHNT and CDR2 YYREEE (reference sequence). The CDR3 sequence is 14 residues long. The CDR3 nucleotides are TGTGCCAGCAGCTTGGTTGACAACTCCTACGAGCAGTACTTC. Translation gives CASSLVDNSYEQYF.

Concerning this clonotype: Possible read error: a much larger clone is one base away. V and J are TRBV2 and TRBJ2-1; possibly TRBD1 for D (5 bases). Trimming removed 0 bases from V and 8 bases from J, with 17 bases in between. CDR1 and CDR2 (germline): SNHLY, FYNNEI. This CDR3 is built from 16 residues. The CDR3 here is CASSEARRAGNDEQFF. The CDR3 DNA is TGTGCCAGCAGTGAAGCGCGTAGGGCAGGGAACGATGAGCAGTTCTTC. The variable domain in full, completed from reference TRBV2 and TRBJ2-1, reads EPEVTQTPSHQVTQMGQEVILRCVPISNHLYFYWYRQILGQKVEFLVSFYNNEISEKSEIFDDQFSVERPDGSNFTLKIRSTKLEDSAMYFCASSEARRAGNDEQFFGPGTRLTVL.

This clonotype has only a few counts. The chain recombines TRBV7-9 with TRBJ1-5; D is perhaps TRBD1 (5 bases). Trimming left V 1 base short and J 2 bases short, with 15 bases between. From germline, CDR1 is SEHNR and CDR2 FQNEAQ (reference sequence). The CDR3 runs 17 residues. CDR3 DNA: TGTGCCAGCAGCTTAGGGGGGGTAGGGGTCGGCAATCAGCCCCAGCATTTT. Residues: CASSLGGVGVGNQPQHF.

This clonotype was seen a handful of times. The chain has TRBV7-9 and TRBJ2-5; D is undetermined. Trimming left V 5 bases short and J 5 bases short, with 15 bases between. CDR1 is SEHNR and CDR2 is FQNEAQ in the germline V gene (reference sequence). This CDR3 is built from 14 residues. CDR3 amino acids: CASSPKEDRETQYF. As DNA, the CDR3 is TGTGCCAGCAGCCCTAAAGAGGATCGCGAGACCCAGTACTTC.

The genes are TRBV3-1 and TRBJ1-4, with 9 bases matching TRBD1. V trimming: 3 bases; J trimming: 0 bases; junction bases outside the gene matches: 11. Germline CDR1 reads LGHDT; CDR2 reads YNNKEL (reference sequence). CDR3 size: 19 residues. The CDR3, as DNA: TGTGCCAGCAGCCAGGCGAACAGGGGGCGCGGTGCAACTAATGAAAAACTGTTTTTT. It translates to CASSQANRGRGATNEKLFF. The complete variable domain, with remaining parts taken from reference TRBV3-1 and TRBJ1-4, reads DTAVSQTPKYLVTQMGNDKSIKCEQNLGHDTMYWYKQDSKKFLKIMFSYNNKELIINETVPNRFSPKSPDKAHLNLHINSLELGDSAVYFCASSQANRGRGATNEKLFFGSGTQLSVL.

In DNA, the CDR3 is TGTGCCAGCAGTTACCTTGGGACAGGGGACACTTATGGCTACACCTTC. It encodes CASSYLGTGDTYGYTF. This rearrangement joins TRBV6-5 to TRBJ1-2, with 10 bases matching TRBD1. Trimming cost V 2 bases and J 5 bases; bases outside gene matches: 8. CDR3 length equals 16 residues. Germline CDR1 is MNHEY and CDR2 is SVGAGI.

The chain carries TRBV20-1 and TRBJ2-3; unclear D gene. The CDR3 sequence is 13 residues long. CDR1 is DFQATT and CDR2 is SNEGSKA in the germline V gene (reference sequence). With 3 bases removed from V and 1 base from J, the gap between germline ends came to 8 bases. The CDR3 DNA follows: TGCAGTGCTAGTAGGGCACGCACAGATACGCAGTATTTT. Translation gives CSASRARTDTQYF.

V is TRBV10-3 and J is TRBJ2-7; D possibly corresponds to TRBD2 (5 bases). The germline V and J ends were trimmed by 6 bases and 3 bases, with 15 bases remaining between them. CDR3 length: 14 amino acids. Germline V gives CDR1 ENHRY, CDR2 SYGVKD. The CDR3 loop reads CAISLTGNNYEQYF. For the CDR3, the DNA is TGTGCCATCAGCCTAACCGGGAATAACTACGAGCAGTACTTC.

The chain is built from TRBV28 and TRBJ2-1; weak D call: TRBD2 (6 bases). The CDR3 runs 13 residues. The germline V gene encodes CDR1 MDHEN and CDR2 SYDVKM. V was pared by 7 bases and J by 6 bases, with 13 bases between. In nucleotides, the CDR3 is TGTGCCAGCACCCTCCCGGGGGTCAATGAGCAGTTCTTC. It encodes CASTLPGVNEQFF. The variable domain in full, with the rest retrieved from reference TRBV28 and TRBJ2-1, is DVKVTQSSRYLVKRTGEKVFLECVQDMDHENMFWYRQDPGLGLRLIYFSYDVKMKEKGDIPEGYSVSREKKERFSLILESASTNQTSMYLCASTLPGVNEQFFGPGTRLTVL.

This clonotype was counted between two and nine times. This rearrangement joins TRBV27 to TRBJ2-7; D is uncertain. The germline V gene encodes CDR1 MNHEY and CDR2 SMNVEV (reference sequence). This CDR3 has 13 residues. The V end lost 6 bases, the J end lost 0 bases, and 9 bases lay between the germline ends. This CDR3 is CASRRISSYEQYF. DNA of the CDR3: TGTGCCAGCAGGCGCATAAGCTCCTACGAGCAGTACTTC.

This chain joins TRBV20-1 and TRBJ2-1; D possibly corresponds to TRBD2 (6 bases). CDR3 length: 15 amino acids. The germline CDR1 and CDR2 sequences are DFQATT and SNEGSKA (reference sequence). V was clipped by 3 bases and J by 7 bases, with 19 bases between them. This CDR3 reads CSASGVTRTRNEQFF. CDR3 DNA sequence: TGCAGTGCTAGCGGAGTGACTAGGACGAGGAATGAGCAGTTCTTC.

This clonotype has a count of ten or more. The rearrangement links TRBV7-2 to TRBJ2-5; D remains ambiguous. CDR3 length equals 16 residues. The V gene's germline CDR1 is SGHTA and CDR2 FQGNSA. Trimming cost V 5 bases and J 2 bases, with 18 bases left between them. The CDR3 DNA is TGTGCCAGCAGCCCTTCGCTTGCCGCGGTGCAAGAGACCCAGTACTTC. This gives the protein CASSPSLAAVQETQYF.

The chain combines TRBV6-5 with TRBJ1-1; D might be TRBD1 (5 bases). The CDR3 contains 15 residues. Germline V CDR1 and CDR2: MNHEY, SVGAGI. V was trimmed by 11 bases and J by 4 bases, leaving 23 bases between them. The CDR3 region has the DNA TGTGCCCTCAGTTACTCGACGGGGGGTGGCACTGAAGCTTTCTTT. This sequence encodes CALSYSTGGGTEAFF.

V and J are TRBV5-1 and TRBJ2-1; possibly TRBD1 or TRBD2 for D (5 bases each). Deletions cut 10 bases from V and 5 bases from J, with 13 bases between. The germline V gene has CDR1 SGHRS and CDR2 YFSETQ. There are 12 residues in the CDR3. CDR3 protein: CAGSGLDNEQFF. In DNA form, the CDR3 reads TGCGCCGGCTCGGGGCTCGACAATGAGCAGTTCTTC.